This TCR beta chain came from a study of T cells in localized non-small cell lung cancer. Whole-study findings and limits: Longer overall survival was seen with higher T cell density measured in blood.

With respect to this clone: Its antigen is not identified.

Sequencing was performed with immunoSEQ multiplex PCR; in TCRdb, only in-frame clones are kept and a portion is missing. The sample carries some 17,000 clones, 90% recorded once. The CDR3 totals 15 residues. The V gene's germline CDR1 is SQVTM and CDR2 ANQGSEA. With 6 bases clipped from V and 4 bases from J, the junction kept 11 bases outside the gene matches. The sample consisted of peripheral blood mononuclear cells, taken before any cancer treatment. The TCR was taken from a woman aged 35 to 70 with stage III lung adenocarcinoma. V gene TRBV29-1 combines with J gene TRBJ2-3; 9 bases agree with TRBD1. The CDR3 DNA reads TGCAGCGTCCGTTGGGACAGGGAGAAATCAGATACGCAGTATTTT. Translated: CSVRWDREKSDTQYF.